The T cell receptor beta chain described here comes from a study of shared clonotypes between healthy human individuals. Notes on this clone: Other DNA variants within this sample encode the same CDR3.

V dropped 3 bases and J dropped 6 bases, with 7 bases sitting between them. In germline, CDR1 is SGHRS, CDR2 YFSETQ. The CDR3 has 11 amino acids. This table comes from immunoSEQ multiplex PCR, and its TCRdb copy is limited to in-frame clones, with some not included. The data show around 650,000 clones, with roughly 96% seen just once and about 0.12% held by the top ten. CD45RO-negative, CCR7-positively selected cells formed the naive CD8 fraction, excluding terminally differentiated effector memory CD45RA+ cells. The sequencing input was naive CD8+ T cells sorted from blood. This TCR was sampled from a woman aged 25 to 39 in good health. The chain recombines TRBV5-1 with TRBJ2-7; no definite D call. The CDR3 loop reads CASSSGAEQYF. CDR3 DNA: TGCGCCAGCAGCTCTGGTGCCGAGCAGTACTTC.